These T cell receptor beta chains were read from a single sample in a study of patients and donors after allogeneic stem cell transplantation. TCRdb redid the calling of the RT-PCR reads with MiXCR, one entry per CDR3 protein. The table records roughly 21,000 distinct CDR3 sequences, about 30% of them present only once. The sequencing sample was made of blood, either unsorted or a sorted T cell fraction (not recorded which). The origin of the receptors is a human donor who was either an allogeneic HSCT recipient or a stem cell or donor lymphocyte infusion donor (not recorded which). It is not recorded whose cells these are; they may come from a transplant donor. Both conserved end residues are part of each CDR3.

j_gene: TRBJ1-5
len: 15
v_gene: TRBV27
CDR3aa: CASSPLWTGYQPQHF

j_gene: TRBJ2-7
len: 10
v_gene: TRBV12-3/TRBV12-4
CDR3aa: CASRSGKQYF

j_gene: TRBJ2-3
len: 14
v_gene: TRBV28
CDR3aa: CASSLGGVTDTQYF

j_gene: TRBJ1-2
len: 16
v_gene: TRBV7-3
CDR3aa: CASSPGGETGAPGYTF

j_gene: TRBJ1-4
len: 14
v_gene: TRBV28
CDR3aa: CASSQQGAEEKLFF

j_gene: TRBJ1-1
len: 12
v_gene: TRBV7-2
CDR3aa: CASSRPNTEAFF

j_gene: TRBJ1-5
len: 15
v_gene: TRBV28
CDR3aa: CASSPTQGSGQPQHF

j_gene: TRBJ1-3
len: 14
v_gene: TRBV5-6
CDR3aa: CASSSGGVGNTIYF

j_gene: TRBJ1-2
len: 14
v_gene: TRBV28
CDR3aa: CASSRWTGKDGYTF

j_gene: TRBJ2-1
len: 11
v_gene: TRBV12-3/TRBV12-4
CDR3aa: CASSLAGGQFF

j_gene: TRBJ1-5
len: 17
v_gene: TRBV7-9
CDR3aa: CASSLWRRGNSNQPQHF

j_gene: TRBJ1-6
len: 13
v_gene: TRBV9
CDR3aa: CASSSMGGSPLHF

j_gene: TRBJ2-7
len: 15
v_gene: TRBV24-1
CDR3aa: CATSAGDRALYEQYF

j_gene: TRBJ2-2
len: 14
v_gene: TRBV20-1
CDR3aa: CSAPRTAGTGELFF

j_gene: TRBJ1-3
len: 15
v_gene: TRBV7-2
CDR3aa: CASSLGRDPGNTIYF

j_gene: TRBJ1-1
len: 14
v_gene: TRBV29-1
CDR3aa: CSVGQGAMNTEAFF

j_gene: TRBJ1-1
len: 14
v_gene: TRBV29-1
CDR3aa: CSVGDRGISTEAFF

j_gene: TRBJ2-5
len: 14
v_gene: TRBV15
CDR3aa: CATRESYNQETQYF

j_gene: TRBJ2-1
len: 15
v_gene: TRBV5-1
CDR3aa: CASSLVSGWDNEQFF

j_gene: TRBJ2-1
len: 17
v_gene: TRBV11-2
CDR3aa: CASSPWGGFQRGHEQFF

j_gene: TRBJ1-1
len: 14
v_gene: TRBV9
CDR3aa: CASSVKGAGTEAFF

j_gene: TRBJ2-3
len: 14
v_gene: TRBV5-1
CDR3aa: CASSWGQGTDTQYF

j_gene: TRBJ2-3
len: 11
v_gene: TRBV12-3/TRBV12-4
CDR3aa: CASSFDATQYF

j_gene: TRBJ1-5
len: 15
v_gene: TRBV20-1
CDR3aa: CSASRGIRGNQPQHF

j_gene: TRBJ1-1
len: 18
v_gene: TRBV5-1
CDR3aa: CASSLLARDRARDTEAFF

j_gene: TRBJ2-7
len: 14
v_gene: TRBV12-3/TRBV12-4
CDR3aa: CASSSLGFAYEQYF

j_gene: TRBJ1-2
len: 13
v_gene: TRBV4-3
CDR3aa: CASSADRGYGYTF

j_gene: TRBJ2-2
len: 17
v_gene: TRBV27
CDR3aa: CASSLSGTNLYTGELFF

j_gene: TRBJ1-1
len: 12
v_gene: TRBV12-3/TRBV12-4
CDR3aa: CASSQLDRTAFF

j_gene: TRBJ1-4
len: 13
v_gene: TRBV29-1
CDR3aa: CSVAGTGPEKLFF

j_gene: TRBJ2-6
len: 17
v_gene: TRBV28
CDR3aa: CASSSPGGASGANVLTF

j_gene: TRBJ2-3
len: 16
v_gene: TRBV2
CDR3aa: CASSADKPIRTDTQYF

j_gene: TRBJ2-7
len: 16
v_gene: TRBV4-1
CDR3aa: CASSQTYPGTTYEQYF

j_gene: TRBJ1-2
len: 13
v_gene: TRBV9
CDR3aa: CASSVSRNYGYTF

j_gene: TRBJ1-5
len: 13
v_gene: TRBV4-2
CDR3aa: CASSQEGVQPQHF

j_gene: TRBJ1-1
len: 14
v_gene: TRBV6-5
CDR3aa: CASSSPSGNTEAFF

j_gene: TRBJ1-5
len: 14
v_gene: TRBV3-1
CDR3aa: CASSQGPGNQPQHF

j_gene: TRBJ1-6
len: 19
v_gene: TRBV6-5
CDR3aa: CASSYSNAPLSSYNSPLHF

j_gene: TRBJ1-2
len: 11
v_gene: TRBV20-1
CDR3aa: CSAKGNYGYTF

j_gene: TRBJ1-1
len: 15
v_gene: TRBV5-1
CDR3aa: CASSLETGGVTEAFF

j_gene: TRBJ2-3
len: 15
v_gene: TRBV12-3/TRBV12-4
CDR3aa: CASSFRGVQRDTQYF

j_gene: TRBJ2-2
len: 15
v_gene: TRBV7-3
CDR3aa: CASSFELGLTGELFF

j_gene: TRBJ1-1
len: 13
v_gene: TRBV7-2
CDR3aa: CASSHPGTGPAFF

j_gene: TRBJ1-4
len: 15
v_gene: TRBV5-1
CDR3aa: CASSLGIATNEKLFF

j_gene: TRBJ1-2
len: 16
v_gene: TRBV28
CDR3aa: CASHPRDRVVGYGYTF

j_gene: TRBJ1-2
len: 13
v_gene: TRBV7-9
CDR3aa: CASSLEGLHGYTF

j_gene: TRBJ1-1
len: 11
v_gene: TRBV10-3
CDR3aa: CATRQNTEAFF

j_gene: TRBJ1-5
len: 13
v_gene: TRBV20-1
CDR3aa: CSARSNRDQPQHF

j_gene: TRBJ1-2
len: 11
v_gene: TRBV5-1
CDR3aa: CASKGENGYTF

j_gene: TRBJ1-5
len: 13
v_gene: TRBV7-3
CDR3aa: CASSRDYNQPQHF

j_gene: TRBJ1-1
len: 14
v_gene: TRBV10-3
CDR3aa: CAISVRQENTEAFF

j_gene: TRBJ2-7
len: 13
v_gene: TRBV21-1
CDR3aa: CASSKAGVNEQYF

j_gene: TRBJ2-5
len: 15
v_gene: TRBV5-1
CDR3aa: CASSWQGVHQETQYF